Below, 20 T cell receptor beta chains from the same sample are listed, as sequenced in a study of human thymus T cells. Using immunoSEQ multiplex PCR, the repertoire was profiled, and TCRdb retains in-frame clones only, with some absent. Here the sample spans roughly 60,000 clones, about 93% being singletons. The sample consisted of blood. These TCRs come from a boy less than two years old with a congenital heart defect but otherwise immunologically healthy.

This chain links TRBV6-6 with TRBJ2-7; 7 positions match TRBD2. This CDR3 region has 15 residues. V lost 7 bases to trimming and J lost 1 base; unmatched junction nucleotides: 10. The V gene's germline CDR1 is MNHNY and CDR2 SVGAGI (reference sequence). Here the CDR3 DNA reads TGTGCCAGCAACTCCGCGGGACTAAGTTCCTACGAGCAGTACTTC. Residues: CASNSAGLSSYEQYF.

This rearrangement joins TRBV28 to TRBJ1-3; D remains ambiguous. Germline CDR1 is MDHEN and CDR2 is SYDVKM. Trimming pared 5 bases from V and 0 bases from J, leaving 11 bases between. The CDR3 extends over 15 amino acids. The CDR3 DNA reads TGTGCCAGCAGTCTCCTCCAACACTCTGGAAACACCATATATTTT. It specifies CASSLLQHSGNTIYF.

The chain links TRBV28 to TRBJ2-7; D could derive from TRBD1 or TRBD2 (6 bases each). The CDR3 loop spans 13 amino acids. The germline V gene has CDR1 MDHEN and CDR2 SYDVKM. V dropped 6 bases and J dropped 4 bases, with 13 bases sitting between them. Here the CDR3 reads CASRPQGRYEQYF. CDR3 coding DNA: TGTGCCAGCAGACCCCAGGGGAGGTACGAGCAGTACTTC.

V usage is TRBV6-5 and J usage is TRBJ1-3, with D unclear. CDR3 length: 11 amino acids. Germline V gene sequence: CDR1 MNHEY, CDR2 SVGAGI. Trimming shortened V by 6 bases and J by 4 bases, and 4 bases separated the two germline ends. Written as DNA, the CDR3 is TGTGCCAGCAGACAGGGAAACACCATATATTTT. Protein sequence: CASRQGNTIYF.

The chain couples TRBV9 to TRBJ1-1, with D perhaps matching TRBD1 (5 bases). The CDR3 spans 14 residues. The V and J ends lost 5 bases and 1 base respectively, with 12 bases between them. Germline V gives CDR1 SGDLS, CDR2 YYNGEE. The CDR3 DNA follows: TGTGCCAGCAGTTCCGGGACGGGGAACACTGAAGCTTTCTTT. This codes for CASSSGTGNTEAFF.

This rearrangement joins TRBV19 to TRBJ2-1; D gene uncertain. The CDR3 has 16 amino acids. Germline V gives CDR1 LNHDA, CDR2 SQIVND (reference sequence). V lost 3 bases and J lost 0, with 12 bases in between. As DNA, the CDR3 is TGTGCCAGTAGTATGGGCGGCAGGAGCTCCTACAATGAGCAGTTCTTC. This gives the protein CASSMGGRSSYNEQFF. The whole variable domain, remainder taken from reference TRBV19 and TRBJ2-1, is DGGITQSPKYLFRKEGQNVTLSCEQNLNHDAMYWYRQDPGQGLRLIYYSQIVNDFQKGDIAEGYSVSREKKESFPLTVTSAQKNPTAFYLCASSMGGRSSYNEQFFGPGTRLTVL.

The chain carries TRBV11-2 and TRBJ2-1; 14 bases fit TRBD2. After removal of 2 bases from V and 7 bases from J, the junction contained 7 bases not matched to a gene. The CDR3 runs 17 residues. Germline V CDR1 and CDR2: SGHAT, FQNNGV. CDR3 in amino acids: CASSLPTGTSGGNEQFF. CDR3 in DNA: TGTGCCAGCAGCTTACCCACCGGGACTAGCGGGGGAAATGAGCAGTTCTTC.

This clone was observed a single time. V gene TRBV27 combines with J gene TRBJ2-3, with D unresolved. CDR1 is MNHEY, CDR2 SMNVEV, per germline (reference sequence). CDR3 length: 15 amino acids. Trimming cost V 3 bases and J 2 bases, with 12 bases left between them. This chain's CDR3 is CASSLVGYHTDTQYF. The CDR3 nucleotides read TGTGCCAGCAGTTTGGTAGGGTACCACACAGATACGCAGTATTTT.

The chain couples TRBV5-1 to TRBJ2-5; TRBD1 aligns across 7 bases. J lost 1 base, V lost 3 bases, and 3 bases had no gene match. Germline V lookup: CDR1 SGHRS, CDR2 YFSETQ. The CDR3 is 14 amino acids. Here the CDR3 reads CASSSWDSQETQYF. DNA for the CDR3: TGCGCCAGCAGCTCCTGGGACAGCCAAGAGACCCAGTACTTC.

The CDR3 is CASSDRLNQPQHF. The DNA of the CDR3 is TGTGCCAGCTCGGACAGGTTAAATCAGCCCCAGCATTTT. The chain employs TRBV27 and TRBJ1-5; 7 bases match TRBD1. Trimming took 8 bases from V and 4 from J; bases not matched to a gene: 5. This CDR3 is 13 amino acids long. The germline V gene encodes CDR1 MNHEY and CDR2 SMNVEV (reference sequence).

This clone appeared a single time. The chain couples TRBV6-1 to TRBJ1-4, with TRBD1 matching over 7 bases. CDR3 length: 15 amino acids. Germline-derived CDR1 and CDR2 are MNHNS and SASEGT. J was trimmed by 5 bases and V by 3 bases; bases with no gene match: 6. This CDR3 reads CASSDYRGANEKLFF. CDR3 sequence (DNA): TGTGCCAGCAGTGACTACAGGGGCGCAAATGAAAAACTGTTTTTT.

This sequence joins TRBV5-1 and TRBJ1-2; D gene uncertain. Germline lookup yields CDR1 SGHRS and CDR2 YFSETQ. The CDR3 totals 15 residues. V shed 0 bases and J shed 5 bases, with 14 bases lying between them. The CDR3 DNA is TGCGCCAGCAGCTTGGGGCAGGCGACCCGATATGGCTACACCTTC. It specifies CASSLGQATRYGYTF. Drawing the rest from reference TRBV5-1 and TRBJ1-2, the complete variable domain is KAGVTQTPRYLIKTRGQQVTLSCSPISGHRSVSWYQQTPGQGLQFLFEYFSETQRNKGNFPGRFSGRQFSNSRSEMNVSTLELGDSALYLCASSLGQATRYGYTFGSGTRLTVV.

This clone was recorded only once. The chain employs TRBV11-2 and TRBJ1-3; weak D call: TRBD1 (6 bases). The germline gives CDR1 SGHAT, CDR2 FQNNGV. The germline V and J ends were trimmed by 1 base and 0 bases, with 10 bases remaining between them. The CDR3 contains 16 residues. CDR3 in amino acids: CASSLVKGGSGNTIYF. As DNA, the CDR3 is TGTGCCAGCAGCTTAGTAAAGGGGGGCTCTGGAAACACCATATATTTT.

The chain employs TRBV30 and TRBJ2-6, with no clear D. V shed 2 bases and J shed 2 bases, with 7 bases lying between them. This CDR3 is 14 amino acids long. CDR1 GTSNPN and CDR2 SVGIG come from the germline V gene (reference sequence). CDR3 amino acids: CAWSPPPGANVLTF. In DNA, the CDR3 is TGTGCCTGGAGTCCACCCCCTGGGGCCAACGTCCTGACTTTC.

This clone was picked up a small number of times. The chain combines TRBV6-6 with TRBJ1-1, with D perhaps matching TRBD1 (5 bases). Germline CDR1 reads MNHNY; CDR2 reads SVGAGI (reference sequence). The CDR3 loop spans 15 amino acids. Trimming left V 5 bases short and J 1 base short, with 14 bases between. The CDR3 loop is CASSATTVPNTEAFF. The CDR3 DNA reads TGTGCCAGCAGTGCAACGACAGTCCCGAACACTGAAGCTTTCTTT.

The chain joins TRBV7-2 to TRBJ2-7; D perhaps matches TRBD2 (6 bases). The germline V gene has CDR1 SGHTA and CDR2 FQGNSA. V was pared by 2 bases and J by 3 bases, with 17 bases between. There are 16 residues in the CDR3. The CDR3 region has the DNA TGTGCCAGCAGCTTATTCGCGGGGAGGTTTGGCTACGAGCAGTACTTC. This sequence encodes CASSLFAGRFGYEQYF.

The chain combines TRBV28 with TRBJ2-7; D is ambiguous. Trimming shortened V by 6 bases and J by 2 bases, and 5 bases separated the two germline ends. CDR3 size: 11 residues. Germline V CDR1 and CDR2: MDHEN, SYDVKM. For the CDR3, the DNA is TGTGCCAGCAGCAGAGCCTACGAGCAGTACTTC. It yields the protein CASSRAYEQYF.

The V call is TRBV12-5, the J call TRBJ1-1, with 10 bases aligning to TRBD1. This CDR3 contains 15 residues. Germline lookup yields CDR1 LGHNT and CDR2 FRNRAP. With 1 base clipped from V and 1 base from J, the junction kept 0 bases outside the gene matches. The CDR3 DNA reads as TGTGCTAGTGGTTTGGGGGACAGGGGGAACACTGAAGCTTTCTTT. Translated: CASGLGDRGNTEAFF.

The rearrangement joins TRBV4-3 to TRBJ2-5; TRBD2 agrees at 11 bases. The CDR3 spans 15 residues. The J segment lost 3 bases and the V segment lost 0 bases, leaving 0 bases of the junction unmatched. CDR1 LGHNA and CDR2 YSLEER come from the germline V gene. This CDR3 reads CASSQDSGGEETQYF. Written as DNA, the CDR3 is TGCGCCAGCAGCCAAGATAGCGGGGGGGAAGAGACCCAGTACTTC.

The chain is built from TRBV29-1 and TRBJ1-2; the match to TRBD1 covers 11 bases. J lost 8 bases, V lost 6 bases, and 8 bases had no gene match. The CDR3 covers 13 residues. Germline values: CDR1 SQVTM, CDR2 ANQGSEA. The CDR3 is CSVVDRGPVGYTF. The CDR3 DNA is TGCAGCGTAGTGGACAGGGGGCCAGTCGGCTACACCTTC.